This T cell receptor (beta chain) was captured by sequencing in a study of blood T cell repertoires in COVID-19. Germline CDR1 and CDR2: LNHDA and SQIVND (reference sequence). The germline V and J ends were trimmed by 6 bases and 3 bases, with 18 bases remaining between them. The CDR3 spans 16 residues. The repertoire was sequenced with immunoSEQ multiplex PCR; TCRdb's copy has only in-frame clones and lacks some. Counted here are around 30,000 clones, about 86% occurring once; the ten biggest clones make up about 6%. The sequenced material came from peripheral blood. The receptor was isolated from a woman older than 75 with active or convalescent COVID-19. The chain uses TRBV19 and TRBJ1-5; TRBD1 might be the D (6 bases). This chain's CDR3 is CASRAGTTGLNQPQHF. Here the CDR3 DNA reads TGTGCCAGTAGGGCCGGTACCACAGGGCTCAATCAGCCCCAGCATTTT.